Listed here are 30 T cell receptor beta chains from one sample, sequenced in a study of CD8+CD57+ T cells in acquired aplastic anemia. TCR beta VDJ and CDR3 profiles were obtained from a genomic DNA template. MiXCR, applied by TCRdb to the reads, yields one record per CDR3 protein. The sample lists some 200,000 distinct CDR3 sequences; approximately 35% were seen once. The specimen was sorted CD4+, CD8+, or CD8+CD57+ T cells (not recorded which) from PBMCs. These receptors all stem from a human donor in good health, serving as a control.

The sample holds one count of this clonotype. The chain combines TRBV3-1 with TRBJ1-1; D might be TRBD1 (5 bases). Trimming stripped 1 base from V and 12 bases from J, with 18 bases between. Germline values: CDR1 LGHDT, CDR2 YNNKEL (reference sequence). The CDR3 loop spans 14 amino acids. In DNA form, the CDR3 reads TGTGCCAGCAGCCAAGGGGGGATGCCTAGTGGGCCTTTCTTT. Translation: CASSQGGMPSGPFF.

Only one count was recorded for this clonotype. It may be a read error: a sequence one base away is much more abundant. The chain couples TRBV11-2 to TRBJ1-6, with a tentative D call TRBD1 (6 bases). CDR1 is SGHAT and CDR2 is FQNNGV in the germline V gene. The CDR3 runs 16 residues. V was clipped by 5 bases and J by 5 bases, with 16 bases between them. DNA for the CDR3: TGTGCCAGCAGCCAAATCCGGGACACAGATAATTCACCCCTCCACTTT. It encodes CASSQIRDTDNSPLHF.

V is TRBV7-2 and J is TRBJ2-7, with 7 positions matching TRBD2. V trimming: 3 bases; J trimming: 0 bases; junction bases outside the gene matches: 17. The CDR3 has 19 residues. Germline-derived CDR1 and CDR2 are SGHTA and FQGNSA. The CDR3 DNA reads as TGTGCCAGCAGCTTTGCATGCGGGGGTGCACCTCCGTGCTCCTACGAGCAGTACTTC. Protein: CASSFACGGAPPCSYEQYF.

The table lists this clonotype with many counts. The chain recombines TRBV13 with TRBJ1-1, with D perhaps matching TRBD1 (6 bases). Between the trimmed V and J ends, which lost 4 bases and 8 bases, there was a span of 11 bases. Germline-derived CDR1 and CDR2 are PRHDT and FYEKMQ (reference sequence). The CDR3 is 12 amino acids. The CDR3 DNA reads TGTGCCAGCAGCTCAAGGACAGACGAAGCTTTCTTT. The encoded protein is CASSSRTDEAFF.

The sample holds many counts of this clonotype. The J gene is TRBJ1-6, the V gene TRBV4-2; a weak D match, TRBD1 (6 bases). The CDR3 sequence is 14 residues long. V was cut by 2 bases and J by 7 bases, with 9 bases left in between. Germline V gene lookup returns CDR1 LGHNA and CDR2 YNFKEQ. As DNA, the CDR3 is TGTGCCAGCAGCCAATCACAGGGAAATTCACCCCTCCACTTT. Translation: CASSQSQGNSPLHF.

This clonotype was recorded only once. The rearrangement links TRBV12-3 or TRBV12-4 to TRBJ2-3, with D possibly TRBD1 on 7 matching bases. The CDR3 length is 15 residues. V lost 6 bases and J lost 4, with 17 bases in between. The CDR3 here is CASSPGGISPDTQYF. CDR3 bases: TGTGCCAGCAGCCCAGGGGGGATTTCGCCAGATACGCAGTATTTT.

This clonotype was observed at least ten times. The chain is built from TRBV24-1 and TRBJ2-1; D tentatively reads TRBD1 or TRBD2 (8 bases each). The CDR3 contains 15 residues. Germline V gene sequence: CDR1 KGHDR, CDR2 SFDVKD. V shed 5 bases and J shed 8 bases, with 18 bases lying between them. For the CDR3, the DNA is TGTGCCACCAGTGGTTGGACAGGGACTAGTTATGAGCAGTTCTTC. Its translation is CATSGWTGTSYEQFF.

The chain carries TRBV12-3 or TRBV12-4 and TRBJ2-5, with D maybe TRBD2 (6 bases). V was cut by 3 bases and J by 4 bases, with 18 bases left in between. CDR3 length equals 16 residues. CDR3 in amino acids: CASSLVGVGGIETQYF. The CDR3 DNA sequence: TGTGCCAGCAGTTTGGTTGGTGTTGGCGGGATAGAGACCCAGTACTTC.

This clonotype was detected ten times or more. The rearrangement uses TRBV2 and TRBJ2-2; D gene ambiguous. V lost 4 bases to trimming and J lost 5 bases, with 11 bases between them. Germline V lookup: CDR1 SNHLY, CDR2 FYNNEI. The CDR3 sequence is 14 residues long. The CDR3 sequence is CASSGIVGTGELFF. CDR3 in DNA: TGTGCCAGCAGTGGGATCGTGGGAACCGGGGAGCTGTTTTTT.

This clonotype turned up a few times. The rearrangement uses TRBV12-3 or TRBV12-4 and TRBJ1-1; 8 nucleotides line up with TRBD1. This CDR3 is 15 amino acids long. J lost 2 bases, V lost 6 bases, and 8 bases had no gene match. CDR3 loop: CASSPDRGGNTEAFF. CDR3 bases: TGTGCCAGCAGCCCCGACAGGGGAGGAAACACTGAAGCTTTCTTT.

The CDR3 is CASSISGTGTYGYTF. The CDR3 DNA is TGTGCCAGCAGCATTAGTGGGACAGGGACTTATGGCTACACCTTC. This chain uses TRBV9 with TRBJ1-2; 9 nucleotides agree with TRBD1. Germline V gene sequence: CDR1 SGDLS, CDR2 YYNGEE. The CDR3 spans 15 residues. V lost 4 bases to trimming and J lost 5 bases; unmatched junction nucleotides: 9.

In the case of this clonotype: Possible read error: a much larger clone is one base away. V and J are TRBV20-1 and TRBJ1-3; 7 bases are shared with TRBD1. The CDR3 runs 15 residues. Germline-derived CDR1 and CDR2 are DFQATT and SNEGSKA (reference sequence). The CDR3 loop reads CSASTDRVVGDTIYF. The DNA for the CDR3 is TGCAGTGCCTCCACCGACAGGGTAGTTGGAGACACCATATATTTT.

There are a few counts of this clonotype. CDR3 DNA: TGTGCCAGCAGCCGGCTTGATGGATCCGGGGGAGGCTACACCTTC. Protein: CASSRLDGSGGGYTF. The chain uses TRBV3-1 and TRBJ1-2, with D maybe TRBD1 (5 bases). Germline V gene sequence: CDR1 LGHDT, CDR2 YNNKEL (reference sequence). The CDR3 covers 15 residues. With 4 bases removed from V and 8 bases from J, the gap between germline ends came to 20 bases.

The chain has TRBV6-1 and TRBJ2-5; TRBD2 agrees at 12 bases. Germline lookup yields CDR1 MNHNS and CDR2 SASEGT. V was clipped by 3 bases and J by 8 bases; unmatched bases: 10. CDR3 length equals 16 residues. The CDR3: CASSDAPPTSGRTQYF. CDR3 in DNA: TGTGCCAGCAGTGACGCACCCCCGACTAGCGGGAGAACCCAGTACTTC.

In this sample, this clonotype turned up many times. The chain is built from TRBV6-1 and TRBJ2-5, with 10 bases identical to TRBD1. J lost 5 bases, V lost 6 bases, and 6 bases had no gene match. Germline-derived CDR1 and CDR2 are MNHNS and SASEGT. There are 14 residues in the CDR3. In nucleotides, the CDR3 is TGTGCCAGCAGCGGGGGGACAGGGGAGGAGACCCAGTACTTC. It translates to CASSGGTGEETQYF.

This clonotype was detected once. The rearrangement joins TRBV19 to TRBJ1-4; D is unresolved. Deletions cut 3 bases from V and 5 bases from J, with 10 bases between. Germline CDR1 and CDR2: LNHDA and SQIVND (reference sequence). The CDR3 is 14 amino acids. DNA for the CDR3: TGTGCCAGTAGTATGGGTCAGGCAAATGAAAAACTGTTTTTT. Its protein is CASSMGQANEKLFF. The variable domain in full, completed from reference TRBV19 and TRBJ1-4, reads DGGITQSPKYLFRKEGQNVTLSCEQNLNHDAMYWYRQDPGQGLRLIYYSQIVNDFQKGDIAEGYSVSREKKESFPLTVTSAQKNPTAFYLCASSMGQANEKLFFGSGTQLSVL.

In this sample, this clonotype turned up many times. V usage is TRBV7-2 and J usage is TRBJ1-3, with D unclear. The V end lost 2 bases, the J end lost 3 bases, and 11 bases lay between the germline ends. The germline V gene encodes CDR1 SGHTA and CDR2 FQGNSA. The CDR3 extends over 15 amino acids. The CDR3 DNA reads TGTGCCAGCAGCTTACGGTATCACGGTGGAAACACCATATATTTT. Encoded protein: CASSLRYHGGNTIYF.

The sample holds many counts of this clonotype. The rearrangement links TRBV12-3 or TRBV12-4 to TRBJ1-1, with a weak D call TRBD1 (5 bases). The CDR3 sequence is 13 residues long. The ends were cut back, 6 bases at V and 1 base at J, with 9 bases in the middle. As DNA, the CDR3 is TGTGCCAGCAGGGCGGGACGGAACACTGAAGCTTTCTTT. This translates into CASRAGRNTEAFF.

J is TRBJ2-7 and V is TRBV20-1; D gene ambiguous. V dropped 4 bases and J dropped 2 bases, with 9 bases sitting between them. CDR3 size: 12 residues. Looked up from germline, CDR1 is DFQATT and CDR2 is SNEGSKA (reference sequence). The chain's CDR3 is CSAIPLTYEQYF. The CDR3 DNA follows: TGCAGTGCTATACCCCTGACCTACGAGCAGTACTTC.

This clonotype was detected many times. The genes are TRBV24-1 and TRBJ2-2, with 7 bases that match TRBD2. The germline gives CDR1 KGHDR, CDR2 SFDVKD. Trimming at V came to 8 bases and at J to 2 bases, leaving 4 bases not matched to a gene. CDR3 length equals 14 residues. DNA of the CDR3: TGTGCCACCAAAGCGGGATCAAACACCGGGGAGCTGTTTTTT. Translated: CATKAGSNTGELFF.

This clonotype has at least ten counts. The chain has TRBV2 and TRBJ2-7; TRBD2 aligns across 10 bases. CDR1 is SNHLY and CDR2 is FYNNEI in the germline V gene. With 6 bases clipped from V and 2 bases from J, the junction kept 13 bases outside the gene matches. CDR3 length: 17 residues. The CDR3 DNA reads TGTGCCAGCAGCGGAAATCCCACTAGCGGGGCAACCTACGAGCAGTACTTC. It encodes CASSGNPTSGATYEQYF.

This clonotype was counted at least ten times. The chain recombines TRBV20-1 with TRBJ2-3; maybe TRBD2 (5 bases). The germline V and J ends were trimmed by 5 bases and 2 bases, with 11 bases remaining between them. The CDR3 spans 13 residues. Germline assignment: CDR1 DFQATT and CDR2 SNEGSKA (reference sequence). CDR3 sequence reads: CSAAWTYTDTQYF. The CDR3 nucleotides are TGCAGTGCTGCCTGGACTTACACAGATACGCAGTATTTT.

This rearrangement joins TRBV10-3 to TRBJ2-7, with TRBD2 as a possible D gene (6 bases). CDR3 length: 15 residues. With 4 bases removed from V and 3 bases from J, the gap between germline ends came to 16 bases. CDR1 is ENHRY and CDR2 is SYGVKD in the germline V gene. The CDR3 here is CAISGASGRDYEQYF. The DNA of the CDR3 is TGTGCCATCAGTGGGGCCAGCGGGCGAGACTACGAGCAGTACTTC.

There are a few counts of this clonotype. CDR3 amino acids: CASSLRPGLSNQPQHF. CDR3 coding DNA: TGTGCCAGCAGTCTCCGACCTGGGCTTAGCAATCAGCCCCAGCATTTT. The chain combines TRBV28 with TRBJ1-5, with D unresolved. The CDR3 is made up of 16 amino acids. The germline V gene has CDR1 MDHEN and CDR2 SYDVKM. The V and J ends lost 5 bases and 0 bases respectively, with 14 bases between them.

This chain links TRBV29-1 with TRBJ1-1; tentative D call: TRBD1 (5 bases). Trimming removed 7 bases at V and 4 bases at J, with 10 bases between. This CDR3 spans 11 amino acids. Germline V CDR1 and CDR2: SQVTM, ANQGSEA. Here the CDR3 reads CSAGTRTEAFF. CDR3 bases: TGCAGCGCCGGGACGCGCACTGAAGCTTTCTTT.

The chain employs TRBV5-1 and TRBJ2-2; TRBD2 aligns across 10 bases. Losses at the gene ends were 0 bases for V and 7 bases for J; bases not matched to a gene: 9. This CDR3 contains 17 residues. Germline lookup yields CDR1 SGHRS and CDR2 YFSETQ. CDR3 sequence: CASSLVLSGLADGELFF. The CDR3 region has the DNA TGCGCCAGCAGCTTGGTGTTGTCCGGACTAGCGGACGGGGAGCTGTTTTTT.

Many counts were recorded for this clonotype. The chain has TRBV29-1 and TRBJ1-1; TRBD1 matches at 7 bases. The CDR3 loop spans 12 amino acids. Germline values: CDR1 SQVTM, CDR2 ANQGSEA. The CDR3 reads CGGGQSNTEAFF. The DNA of the CDR3 is TGCGGCGGGGGACAGAGCAACACTGAAGCTTTCTTT.

Only a few counts were recorded for this clonotype. This could be a read error, since a much larger clone is one nucleotide away. This chain uses TRBV7-8 with TRBJ1-1; no definite D call. The V and J ends lost 5 bases and 8 bases respectively, with 12 bases between them. This CDR3 contains 12 residues. Germline V gives CDR1 SGHVS, CDR2 FQNEAQ. As DNA, the CDR3 is TGTGCCAGCAGCCAAGAGAGAGGGGAAGCTTTCTTT. It specifies CASSQERGEAFF. Full variable domain (outside the CDR3, taken from reference TRBV7-8 and TRBJ1-1): GAGVSQSPRYKVAKRGQDVALRCDPISGHVSLFWYQQALGQGPEFLTYFQNEAQLDKSGLPSDRFFAERPEGSVSTLKIQRTQQEDSAVYLCASSQERGEAFFGQGTRLTVV.

The CDR3 reads CASSQPRIGGRNIQYF. CDR3 nucleotides: TGCGCCAGCAGCCAGCCAAGAATAGGTGGGCGAAACATTCAGTACTTC. The rearrangement uses TRBV4-1 and TRBJ2-4; D not resolved. Germline V lookup: CDR1 MGHRA, CDR2 YSYEKL. Trimming took off 3 bases at V and 6 bases at J, with 18 bases between the two ends. The CDR3 length is 16 residues.

This clonotype was seen many times. This sequence joins TRBV9 and TRBJ2-7, with D perhaps being TRBD1 or TRBD2 (5 bases each). Trimming shortened V by 4 bases and J by 6 bases, and 17 bases separated the two germline ends. CDR1 SGDLS and CDR2 YYNGEE come from the germline V gene. The CDR3 runs to 14 residues. CDR3 sequence reads: CASSRTAGPGEQYF. The CDR3, as DNA: TGTGCCAGCAGCCGGACTGCAGGGCCAGGCGAGCAGTACTTC.